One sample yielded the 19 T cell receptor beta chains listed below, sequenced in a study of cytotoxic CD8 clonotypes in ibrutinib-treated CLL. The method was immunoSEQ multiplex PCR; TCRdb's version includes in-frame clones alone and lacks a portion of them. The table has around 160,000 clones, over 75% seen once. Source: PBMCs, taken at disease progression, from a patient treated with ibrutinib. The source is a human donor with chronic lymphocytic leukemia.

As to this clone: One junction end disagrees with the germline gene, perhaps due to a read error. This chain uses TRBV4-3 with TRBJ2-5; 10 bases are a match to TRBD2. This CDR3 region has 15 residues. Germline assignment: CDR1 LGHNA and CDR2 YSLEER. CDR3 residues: CASSQDRASGSTHHF. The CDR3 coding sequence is TGCGCCAGCAGCCAAGATCGGGCTAGCGGGAGTACCCACCACTTC.

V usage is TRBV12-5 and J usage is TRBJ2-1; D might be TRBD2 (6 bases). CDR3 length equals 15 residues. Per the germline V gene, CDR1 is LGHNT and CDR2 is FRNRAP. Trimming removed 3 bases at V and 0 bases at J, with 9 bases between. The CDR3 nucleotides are TGTGCTAGTGGTTTTGTCGGGAGCTCCTACAATGAGCAGTTCTTC. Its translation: CASGFVGSSYNEQFF.

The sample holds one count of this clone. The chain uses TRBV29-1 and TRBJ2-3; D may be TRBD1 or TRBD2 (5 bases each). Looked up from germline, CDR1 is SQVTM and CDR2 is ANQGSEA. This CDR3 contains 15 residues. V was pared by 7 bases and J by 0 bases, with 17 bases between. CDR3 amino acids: CSGQRSGGSTDTQYF. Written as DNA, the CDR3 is TGCAGCGGACAGAGGAGTGGGGGTAGCACAGATACGCAGTATTTT.

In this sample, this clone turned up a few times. CDR3 amino acids: CASSGPGSYEQYF. The DNA of the CDR3 is TGTGCCAGCAGCGGACCAGGTTCCTACGAGCAGTACTTC. V usage is TRBV21-1 and J usage is TRBJ2-7. TRBV21-1 is designated a pseudogene. The CDR3 has 13 amino acids.

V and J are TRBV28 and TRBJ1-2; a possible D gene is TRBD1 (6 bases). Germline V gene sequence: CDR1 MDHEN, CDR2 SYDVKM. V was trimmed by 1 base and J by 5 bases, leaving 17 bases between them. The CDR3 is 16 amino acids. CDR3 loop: CASSLLEAGVGYGYTF. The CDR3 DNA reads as TGTGCCAGCAGTTTATTGGAGGCAGGGGTAGGGTATGGCTACACCTTC.

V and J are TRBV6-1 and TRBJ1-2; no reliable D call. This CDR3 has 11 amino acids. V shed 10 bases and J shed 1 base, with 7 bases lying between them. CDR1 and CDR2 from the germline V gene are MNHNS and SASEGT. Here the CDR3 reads CATGYNYGYTF. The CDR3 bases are TGTGCCACCGGGTATAACTATGGCTACACCTTC.

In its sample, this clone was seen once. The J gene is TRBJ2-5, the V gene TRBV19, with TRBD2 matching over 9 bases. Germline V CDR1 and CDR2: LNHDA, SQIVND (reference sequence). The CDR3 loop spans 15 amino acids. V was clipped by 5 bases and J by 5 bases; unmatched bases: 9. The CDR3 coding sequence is TGTGCCAGTAGTGGCGCACTAGCGGGTTGGGAGACCCAGTACTTC. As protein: CASSGALAGWETQYF.

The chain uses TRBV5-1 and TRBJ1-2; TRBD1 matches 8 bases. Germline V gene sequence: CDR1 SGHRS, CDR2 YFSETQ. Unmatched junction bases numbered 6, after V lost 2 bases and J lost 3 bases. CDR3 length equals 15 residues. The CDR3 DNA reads TGCGCCAGCAGCTTAGGGACAGGAGCCGACTATGGCTACACCTTC. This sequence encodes CASSLGTGADYGYTF.

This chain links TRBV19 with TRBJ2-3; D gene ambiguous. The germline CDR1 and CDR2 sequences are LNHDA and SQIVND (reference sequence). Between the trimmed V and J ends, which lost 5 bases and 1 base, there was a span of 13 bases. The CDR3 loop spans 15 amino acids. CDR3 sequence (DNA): TGTGCCAGTAGTCCCCGGTGGTCTGGCACAGATACGCAGTATTTT. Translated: CASSPRWSGTDTQYF.

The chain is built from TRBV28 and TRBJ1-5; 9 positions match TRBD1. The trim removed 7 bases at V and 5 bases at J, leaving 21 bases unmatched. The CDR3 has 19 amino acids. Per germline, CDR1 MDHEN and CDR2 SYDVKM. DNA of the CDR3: TGTGCCAGCAAACTCAGAGAGGGACAGGGACTTCAATATCATCAGCCCCAGCATTTT. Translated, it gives CASKLREGQGLQYHQPQHF.

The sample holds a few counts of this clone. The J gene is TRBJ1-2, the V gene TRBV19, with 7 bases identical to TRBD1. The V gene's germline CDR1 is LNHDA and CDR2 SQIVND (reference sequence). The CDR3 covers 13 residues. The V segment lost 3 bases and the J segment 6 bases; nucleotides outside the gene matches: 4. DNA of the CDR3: TGTGCCAGTAGTATCCAGGGGGTGGATGGCTACACCTTC. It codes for CASSIQGVDGYTF.

CDR3 amino acids: CASSGTGQADRTEAFF. As DNA, the CDR3 is TGTGCCAGCAGCGGAACCGGACAGGCGGACCGGACTGAAGCTTTCTTT. The chain has TRBV7-2 and TRBJ1-1, with 7 nucleotides matching TRBD1. Losses at the gene ends were 5 bases for V and 5 bases for J; bases not matched to a gene: 14. Germline V lookup: CDR1 SGHTA, CDR2 FQGNSA. CDR3 length: 16 residues.

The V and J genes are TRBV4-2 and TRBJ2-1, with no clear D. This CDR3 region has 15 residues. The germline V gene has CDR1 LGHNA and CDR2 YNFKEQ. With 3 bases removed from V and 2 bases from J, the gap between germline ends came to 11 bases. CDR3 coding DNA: TGTGCCAGCAGCCAGTCGCAGTTCCCCTACAATGAGCAGTTCTTC. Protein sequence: CASSQSQFPYNEQFF.

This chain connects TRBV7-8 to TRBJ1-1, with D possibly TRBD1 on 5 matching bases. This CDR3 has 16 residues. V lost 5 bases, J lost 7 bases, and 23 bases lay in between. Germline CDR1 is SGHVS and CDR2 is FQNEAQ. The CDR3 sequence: CASSLQTVGSDSEAFF. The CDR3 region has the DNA TGTGCCAGCAGCCTACAAACTGTCGGGTCCGACAGTGAAGCTTTCTTT.

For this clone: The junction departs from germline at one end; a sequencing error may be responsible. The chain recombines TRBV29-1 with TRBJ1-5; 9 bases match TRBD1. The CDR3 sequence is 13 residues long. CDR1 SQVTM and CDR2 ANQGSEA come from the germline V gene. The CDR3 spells CSAEQGAGQPQHF. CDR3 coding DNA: TGCAGCGCTGAACAGGGGGCTGGTCAGCCCCAGCATTTT.

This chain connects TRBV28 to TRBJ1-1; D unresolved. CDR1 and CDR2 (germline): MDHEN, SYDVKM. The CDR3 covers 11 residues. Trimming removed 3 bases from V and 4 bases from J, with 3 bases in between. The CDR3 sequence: CASSLGTEAFF. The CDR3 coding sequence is TGTGCCAGCAGTTTGGGCACTGAAGCTTTCTTT.

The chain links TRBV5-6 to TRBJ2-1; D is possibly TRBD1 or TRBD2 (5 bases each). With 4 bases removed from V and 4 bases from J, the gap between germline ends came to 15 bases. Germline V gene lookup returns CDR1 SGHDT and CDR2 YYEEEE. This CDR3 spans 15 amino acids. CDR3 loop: CASSPGTRLYNEQFF. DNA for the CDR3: TGTGCCAGCAGCCCGGGGACCCGATTATACAATGAGCAGTTCTTC.

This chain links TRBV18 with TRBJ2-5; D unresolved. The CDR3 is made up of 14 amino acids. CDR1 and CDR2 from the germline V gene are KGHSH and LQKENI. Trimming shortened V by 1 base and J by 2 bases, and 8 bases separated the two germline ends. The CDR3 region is CASSPRGKQETQYF. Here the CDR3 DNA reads TGTGCCAGCTCACCACGGGGAAAGCAAGAGACCCAGTACTTC.

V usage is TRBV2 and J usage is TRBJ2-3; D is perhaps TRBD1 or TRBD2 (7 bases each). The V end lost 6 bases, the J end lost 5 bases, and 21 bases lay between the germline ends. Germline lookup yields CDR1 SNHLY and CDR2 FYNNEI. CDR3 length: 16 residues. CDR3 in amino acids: CASRDPQGGGVDTQYF. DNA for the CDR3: TGTGCCAGCAGGGACCCGCAGGGGGGAGGGGTAGATACGCAGTATTTT.